The clone carrying this TCR beta chain was detected ten times or more. As yet, its antigen is unknown. MiXCR, run by TCRdb on the RT-PCR reads, gives a single entry per CDR3 protein. The data show roughly 650,000 distinct CDR3 sequences, roughly 15% seen once. These data originate in a study of response to subunit inactivated influenza vaccine. The CDR3 runs 14 residues. Per the germline V gene, CDR1 is SQVTM and CDR2 is ANQGSEA. The V and J ends lost 7 bases and 4 bases, in that order; junction bases with no gene match: 8. The study, taken as a whole, reports: It was the authors' suggestion that each seasonal influenza vaccination recruits few new T cells.

The receptor comes from a middle-aged man who received an inactivated influenza vaccine. This chain connects TRBV29-1 to TRBJ2-2, with 8 bases aligning to TRBD1. The specimen was PBMCs from blood, collected roughly 2 weeks before vaccination. CDR3 sequence: CSGTTGASTGELFF. CDR3 DNA: TGCAGCGGAACGACAGGGGCGAGCACCGGGGAGCTGTTTTTT.